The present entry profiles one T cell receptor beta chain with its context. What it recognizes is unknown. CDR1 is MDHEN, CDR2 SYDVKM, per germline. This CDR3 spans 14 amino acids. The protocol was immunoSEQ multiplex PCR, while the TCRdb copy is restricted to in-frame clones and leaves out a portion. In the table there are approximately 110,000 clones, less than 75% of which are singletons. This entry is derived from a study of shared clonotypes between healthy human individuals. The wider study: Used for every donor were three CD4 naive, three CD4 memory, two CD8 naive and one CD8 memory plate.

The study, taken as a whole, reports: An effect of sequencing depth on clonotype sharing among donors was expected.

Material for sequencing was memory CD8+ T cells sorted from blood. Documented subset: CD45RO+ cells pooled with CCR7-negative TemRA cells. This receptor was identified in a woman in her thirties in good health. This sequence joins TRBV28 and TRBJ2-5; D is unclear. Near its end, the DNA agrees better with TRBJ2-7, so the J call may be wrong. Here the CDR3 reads CASSPHGRTYEQYF. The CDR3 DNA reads TGTGCCAGCAGTCCCCACGGAAGAACCTACGAGCAGTACTTC.